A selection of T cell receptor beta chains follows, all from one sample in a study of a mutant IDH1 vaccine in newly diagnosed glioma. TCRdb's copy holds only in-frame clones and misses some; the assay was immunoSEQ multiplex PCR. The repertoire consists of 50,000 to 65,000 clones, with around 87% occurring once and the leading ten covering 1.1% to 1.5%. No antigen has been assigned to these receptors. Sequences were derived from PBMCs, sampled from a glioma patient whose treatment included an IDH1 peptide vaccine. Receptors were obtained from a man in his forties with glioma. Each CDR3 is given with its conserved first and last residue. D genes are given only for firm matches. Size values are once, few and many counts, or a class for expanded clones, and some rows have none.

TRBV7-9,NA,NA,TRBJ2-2,CASSSPERNTGELFF,TGTGCCAGCAGCTCCCCGGAGAGGAACACCGGGGAGCTGTTTTTT
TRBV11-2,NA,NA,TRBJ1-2,CASSSLGNYGYTF,TGTGCCAGCAGCTCCCTGGGGAACTATGGCTACACCTTC
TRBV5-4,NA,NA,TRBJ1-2,CASNQDSLYGYTF,TGTGCCAGCAACCAAGACAGCCTCTATGGCTACACCTTC
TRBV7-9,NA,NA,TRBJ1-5,CASSPTDQPQHF,TGTGCCAGCAGCCCCACCGATCAGCCCCAGCATTTT
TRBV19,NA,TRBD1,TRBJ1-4,CASSVDRDKLFF,TGTGCCAGTAGTGTCGACAGGGACAAACTGTTTTTT
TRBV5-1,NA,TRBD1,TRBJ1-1,CASSPFTGGTEAFF,TGCGCCAGCAGCCCATTTACAGGGGGCACTGAAGCTTTCTTT
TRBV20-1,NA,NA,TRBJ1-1,CSATGGTKAFF,TGCAGTGCTACCGGGGGGACGAAAGCTTTCTTT
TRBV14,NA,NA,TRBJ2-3,CASSQVSQGLTDTQYF,TGTGCCAGCAGCCAAGTAAGTCAGGGCCTCACAGATACGCAGTATTTT
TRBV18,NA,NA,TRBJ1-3,CASSPGRQSGNTIYF,TGTGCCAGCTCACCAGGTAGACAGTCTGGAAACACCATATATTTT
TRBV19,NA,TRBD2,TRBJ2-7,CASSIGLAATYEQYF,TGTGCCAGTAGTATCGGACTAGCGGCCACCTACGAGCAGTACTTC
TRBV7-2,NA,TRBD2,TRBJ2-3,CASSLSPSGRFGYF,TGTGCCAGCAGCTTATCGCCTAGCGGGCGATTCGGGTATTTT
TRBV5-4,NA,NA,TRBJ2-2,CASSARGLNTGELFF,TGTGCCAGCAGCGCCCGGGGACTTAACACCGGGGAGCTGTTTTTT
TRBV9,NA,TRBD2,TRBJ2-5,CASSDTGLAGWKTQYF,TGTGCCAGCAGCGATACAGGCCTAGCGGGATGGAAGACCCAGTACTTC
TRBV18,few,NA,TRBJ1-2,CASSPLGQRNYGYTF,TGTGCCAGCTCACCCCTTGGGCAGCGAAACTATGGCTACACCTTC
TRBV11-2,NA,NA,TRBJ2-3,CASRLNADTQYF,TGTGCCAGCAGGCTGAATGCAGATACGCAGTATTTT
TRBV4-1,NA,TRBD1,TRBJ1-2,CASSQARQGLYGYTF,TGCGCCAGCAGCCAAGCGCGACAGGGCCTTTATGGCTACACCTTC
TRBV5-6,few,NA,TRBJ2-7,CASSPSEQYF,TGTGCCAGCAGCCCTTCCGAGCAGTACTTC
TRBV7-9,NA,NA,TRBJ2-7,CASSTTGGQSSYEQYF,TGTGCCAGCAGCACCACTGGCGGACAGAGCTCCTACGAGCAGTACTTC
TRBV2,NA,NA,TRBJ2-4,CASSENIQYF,TGTGCCAGCAGTGAAAACATTCAGTACTTC
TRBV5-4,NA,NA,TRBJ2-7,CASRAGGSYEQYF,TGTGCCAGCAGAGCGGGCGGATCCTACGAGCAGTACTTC
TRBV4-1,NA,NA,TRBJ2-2,CASSQDGRVVELFF,TGCGCCAGCAGCCAAGACGGCAGGGTGGTGGAGCTGTTTTTT
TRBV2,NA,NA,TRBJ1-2,CASSGTKNYGYTF,TGTGCCAGCTCAGGCACGAAGAACTATGGCTACACCTTC
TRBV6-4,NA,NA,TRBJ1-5,CASSDPNQPQHF,TGTGCCAGCAGTGACCCCAATCAGCCCCAGCATTTT
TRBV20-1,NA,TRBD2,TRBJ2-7,CSARREGEQYF,TGCAGTGCTAGAAGGGAGGGCGAGCAGTACTTC
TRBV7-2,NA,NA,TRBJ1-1,CASSQTRQLNTEAFF,TGTGCCAGCAGCCAAACCAGACAGCTGAACACTGAAGCTTTCTTT
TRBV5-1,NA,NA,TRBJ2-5,CASSYLQETQYF,TGCGCCAGCAGCTACCTTCAAGAGACCCAGTACTTC
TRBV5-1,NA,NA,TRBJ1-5,CASSPLGDSNQPQHF,TGCGCCAGCAGCCCCCTGGGCGATAGCAATCAGCCCCAGCATTTT
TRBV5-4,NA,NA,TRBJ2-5,CASNLREGAETQYF,TGTGCCAGCAACCTACGGGAGGGGGCGGAGACCCAGTACTTC
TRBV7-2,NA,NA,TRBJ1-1,CASSLGGSAQEAFF,TGTGCCAGCAGCTTAGGAGGTAGTGCGCAAGAAGCTTTCTTT
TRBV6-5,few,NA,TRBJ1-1,CASSYSNRAGAEAFF,TGTGCCAGCAGTTACTCGAATAGAGCGGGGGCTGAAGCTTTCTTT
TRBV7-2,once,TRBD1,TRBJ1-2,CASTQRYTGDGYTF,TGTGCCAGCACCCAACGTTATACAGGGGATGGCTACACCTTC
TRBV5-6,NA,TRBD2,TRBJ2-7,CASSLGRRLAGGEQYF,TGTGCCAGCAGCTTGGGGCGCCGACTAGCGGGAGGCGAGCAGTACTTC
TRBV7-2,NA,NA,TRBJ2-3,CASSPPASSTDTQYF,TGTGCCAGCAGCCCGCCCGCCTCTAGCACAGATACGCAGTATTTT
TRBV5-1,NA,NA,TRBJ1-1,CASSLARQGRGEAFF,TGCGCCAGCAGCTTGGCGAGGCAGGGCAGGGGAGAAGCTTTCTTT
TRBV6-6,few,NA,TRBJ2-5,CASRLGETQYF,TGTGCCAGCAGGCTTGGGGAGACCCAGTACTTC
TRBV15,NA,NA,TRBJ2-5,CATSRDGGPETQYF,TGTGCCACCAGCAGAGATGGGGGGCCCGAGACCCAGTACTTC
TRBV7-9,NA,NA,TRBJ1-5,CASSYGSNQPQHF,TGTGCCAGCAGCTATGGGAGCAATCAGCCCCAGCATTTT
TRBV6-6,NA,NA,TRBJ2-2,CASNRGPKNTGELFF,TGTGCCAGCAACAGAGGACCGAAGAACACCGGGGAGCTGTTTTTT
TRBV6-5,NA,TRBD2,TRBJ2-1,CASRIAGGLYNEQFF,TGTGCCAGCAGAATAGCGGGAGGTCTCTACAATGAGCAGTTCTTC
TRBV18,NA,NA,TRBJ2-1,CASSPYGQGYIIEQFF,TGTGCCAGCTCACCGTATGGGCAGGGGTATATTATTGAGCAGTTCTTC
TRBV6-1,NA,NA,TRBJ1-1,CASILGGPGGTEAFF,NA
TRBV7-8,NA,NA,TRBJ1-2,CASSLEKTGALYGYTF,TGTGCCAGCAGCTTAGAAAAGACAGGCGCACTCTATGGCTACACCTTC
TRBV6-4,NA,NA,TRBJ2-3,CASSESAVTDTQYF,TGTGCCAGCAGTGAATCCGCCGTAACAGATACGCAGTATTTT